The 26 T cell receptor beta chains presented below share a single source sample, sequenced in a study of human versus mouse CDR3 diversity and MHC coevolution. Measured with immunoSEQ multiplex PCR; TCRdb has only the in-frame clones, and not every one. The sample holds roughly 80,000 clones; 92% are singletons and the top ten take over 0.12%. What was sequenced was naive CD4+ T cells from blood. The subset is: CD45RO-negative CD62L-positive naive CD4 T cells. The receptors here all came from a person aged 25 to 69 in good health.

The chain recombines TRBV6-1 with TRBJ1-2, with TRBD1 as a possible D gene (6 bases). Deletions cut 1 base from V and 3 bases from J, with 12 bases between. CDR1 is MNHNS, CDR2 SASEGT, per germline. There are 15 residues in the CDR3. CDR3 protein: CASSEGQGLDYGYTF. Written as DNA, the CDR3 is TGTGCCAGCAGTGAAGGGCAGGGGCTAGACTATGGCTACACCTTC.

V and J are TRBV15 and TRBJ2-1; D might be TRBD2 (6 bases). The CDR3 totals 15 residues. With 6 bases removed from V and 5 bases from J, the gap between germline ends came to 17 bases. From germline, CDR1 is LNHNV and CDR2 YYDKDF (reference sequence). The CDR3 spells CATSPLSGDHNEQFF. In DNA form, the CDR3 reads TGTGCCACCAGTCCCCTATCGGGAGATCACAATGAGCAGTTCTTC. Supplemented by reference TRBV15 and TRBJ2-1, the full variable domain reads DAMVIQNPRYQVTQFGKPVTLSCSQTLNHNVMYWYQQKSSQAPKLLFHYYDKDFNNEADTPDNFQSRRPNTSFCFLDIRSPGLGDTAMYLCATSPLSGDHNEQFFGPGTRLTVL.

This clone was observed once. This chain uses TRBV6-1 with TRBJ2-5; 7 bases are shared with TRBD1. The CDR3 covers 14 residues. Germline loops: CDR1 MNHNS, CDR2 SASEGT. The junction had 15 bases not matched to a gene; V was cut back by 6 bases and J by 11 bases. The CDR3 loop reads CASRASGGVQEQYF. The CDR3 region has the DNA TGTGCCAGCAGGGCCTCAGGGGGTGTTCAGGAGCAGTACTTC.

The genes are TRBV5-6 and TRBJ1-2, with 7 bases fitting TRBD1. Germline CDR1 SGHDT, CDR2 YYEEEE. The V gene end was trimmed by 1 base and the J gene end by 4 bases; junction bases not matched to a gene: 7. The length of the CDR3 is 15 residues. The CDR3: CASSLKRGRSYGYTF. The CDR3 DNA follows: TGTGCCAGCAGCTTGAAGAGGGGGCGAAGCTATGGCTACACCTTC.

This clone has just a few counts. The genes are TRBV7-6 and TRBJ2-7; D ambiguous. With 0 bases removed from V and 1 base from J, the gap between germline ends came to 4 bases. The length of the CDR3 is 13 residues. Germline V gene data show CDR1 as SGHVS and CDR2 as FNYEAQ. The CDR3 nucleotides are TGTGCCAGCAGCTTAGCGCTATCCTACGAGCAGTACTTC. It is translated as CASSLALSYEQYF. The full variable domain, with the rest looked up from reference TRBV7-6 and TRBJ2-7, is GAGVSQSPRYKVTKRGQDVALRCDPISGHVSLYWYRQALGQGPEFLTYFNYEAQQDKSGLPNDRFSAERPEGSISTLTIQRTEQRDSAMYRCASSLALSYEQYFGPGTRLTVT.

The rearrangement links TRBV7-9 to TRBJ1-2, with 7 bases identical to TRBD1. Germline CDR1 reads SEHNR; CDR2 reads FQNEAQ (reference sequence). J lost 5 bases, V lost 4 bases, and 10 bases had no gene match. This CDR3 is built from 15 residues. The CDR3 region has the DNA TGTGCCAGCAGCTGGCCCGAAGGGGGCAGGTATGGCTACACCTTC. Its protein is CASSWPEGGRYGYTF.

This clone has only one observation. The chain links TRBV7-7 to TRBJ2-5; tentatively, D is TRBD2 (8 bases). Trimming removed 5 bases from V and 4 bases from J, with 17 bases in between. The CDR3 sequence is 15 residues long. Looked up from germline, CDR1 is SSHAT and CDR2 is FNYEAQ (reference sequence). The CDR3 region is CASSPREGARETQYF. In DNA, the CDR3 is TGTGCCAGCAGCCCCCGGGAGGGGGCCAGAGAGACCCAGTACTTC.

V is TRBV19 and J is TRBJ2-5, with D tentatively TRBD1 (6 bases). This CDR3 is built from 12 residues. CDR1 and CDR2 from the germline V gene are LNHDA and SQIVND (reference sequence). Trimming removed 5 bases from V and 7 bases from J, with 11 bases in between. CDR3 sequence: CASSPQGGTQYF. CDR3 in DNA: TGTGCCAGTAGTCCACAAGGGGGGACCCAGTACTTC. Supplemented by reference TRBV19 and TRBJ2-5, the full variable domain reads DGGITQSPKYLFRKEGQNVTLSCEQNLNHDAMYWYRQDPGQGLRLIYYSQIVNDFQKGDIAEGYSVSREKKESFPLTVTSAQKNPTAFYLCASSPQGGTQYFGPGTRLLVL.

The CDR3 nucleotides read TGTGCCTCACAAATAGCGGGAGGCTCACAAAACATTCAGTACTTC. It encodes CASQIAGGSQNIQYF. The chain joins TRBV30 to TRBJ2-4; 10 bases agree with TRBD2. Trimming at V came to 7 bases and at J to 5 bases, leaving 11 bases not matched to a gene. The CDR3 has 15 amino acids. Germline CDR1 is GTSNPN and CDR2 is SVGIG (reference sequence).

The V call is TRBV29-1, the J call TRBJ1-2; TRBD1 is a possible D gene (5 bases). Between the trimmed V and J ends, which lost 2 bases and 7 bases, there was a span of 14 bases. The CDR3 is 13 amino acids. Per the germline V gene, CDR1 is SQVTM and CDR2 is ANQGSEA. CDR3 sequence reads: CSVEFQGLSGYTF. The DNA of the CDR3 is TGCAGCGTTGAATTCCAGGGTTTGAGTGGCTACACCTTC.

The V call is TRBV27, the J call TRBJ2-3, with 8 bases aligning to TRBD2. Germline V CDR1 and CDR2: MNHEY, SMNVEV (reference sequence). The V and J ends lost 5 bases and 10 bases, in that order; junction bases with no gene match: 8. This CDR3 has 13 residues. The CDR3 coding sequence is TGTGCCAGCAGTCCCGGGAGGGCCGTCGCGCAGTATTTT. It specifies CASSPGRAVAQYF.

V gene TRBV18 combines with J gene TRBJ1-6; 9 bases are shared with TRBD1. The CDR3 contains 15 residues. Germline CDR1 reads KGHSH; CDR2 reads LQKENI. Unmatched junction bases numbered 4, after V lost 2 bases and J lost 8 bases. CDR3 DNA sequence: TGTGCCAGCTCACCATCCGGGACAGGGCATTCACCCCTCCACTTT. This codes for CASSPSGTGHSPLHF.

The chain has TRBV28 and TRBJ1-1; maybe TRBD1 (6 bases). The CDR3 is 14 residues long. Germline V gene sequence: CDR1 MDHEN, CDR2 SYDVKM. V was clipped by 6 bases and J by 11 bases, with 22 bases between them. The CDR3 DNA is TGTGCCAGCAGCTCACAGGGCCGAAGGGTTGGGGCTTTCTTT. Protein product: CASSSQGRRVGAFF.

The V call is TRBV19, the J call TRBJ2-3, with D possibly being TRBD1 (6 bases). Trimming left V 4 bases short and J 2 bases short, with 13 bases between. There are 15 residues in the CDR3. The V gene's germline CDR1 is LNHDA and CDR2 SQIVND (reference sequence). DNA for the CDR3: TGTGCCAGTAGTAAGGACAGTGGATTCACAGATACGCAGTATTTT. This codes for CASSKDSGFTDTQYF.

Written as DNA, the CDR3 is TGCGCCAGCAGCTTGGCGAGGGAGGAGACCCAGTACTTC. This codes for CASSLAREETQYF. V gene TRBV5-1 combines with J gene TRBJ2-5, with D tentatively TRBD2 (5 bases). V was clipped by 0 bases and J by 5 bases, with 8 bases between them. The CDR3 sequence is 13 residues long. Germline V gives CDR1 SGHRS, CDR2 YFSETQ. Full variable domain (outside the CDR3, taken from reference TRBV5-1 and TRBJ2-5): KAGVTQTPRYLIKTRGQQVTLSCSPISGHRSVSWYQQTPGQGLQFLFEYFSETQRNKGNFPGRFSGRQFSNSRSEMNVSTLELGDSALYLCASSLAREETQYFGPGTRLLVL.

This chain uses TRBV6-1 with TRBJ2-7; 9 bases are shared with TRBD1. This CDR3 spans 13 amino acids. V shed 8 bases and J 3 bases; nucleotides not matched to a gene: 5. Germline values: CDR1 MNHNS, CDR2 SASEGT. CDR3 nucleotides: TGTGCCAGCTGGGACAGGGCCCACTACGAGCAGTACTTC. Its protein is CASWDRAHYEQYF.

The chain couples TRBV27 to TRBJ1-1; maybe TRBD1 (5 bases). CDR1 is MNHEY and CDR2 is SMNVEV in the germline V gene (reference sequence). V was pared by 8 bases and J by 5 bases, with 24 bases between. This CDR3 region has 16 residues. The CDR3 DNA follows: TGTGCCAGCGGTAAAAGGGGATGGGGCTTGGGAACTGAAGCTTTCTTT. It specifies CASGKRGWGLGTEAFF.

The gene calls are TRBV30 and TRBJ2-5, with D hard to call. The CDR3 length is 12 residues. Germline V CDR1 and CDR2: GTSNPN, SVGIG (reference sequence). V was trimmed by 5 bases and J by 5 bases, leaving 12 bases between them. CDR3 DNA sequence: TGTGCCTGGTCGGAGAGCTCCGAGACCCAGTACTTC. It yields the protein CAWSESSETQYF.

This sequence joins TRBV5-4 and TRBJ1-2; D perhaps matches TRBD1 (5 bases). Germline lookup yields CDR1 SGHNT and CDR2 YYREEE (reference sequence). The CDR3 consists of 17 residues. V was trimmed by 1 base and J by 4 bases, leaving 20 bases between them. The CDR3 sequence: CASSLLGGISGGYGYTF. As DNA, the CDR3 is TGTGCCAGCAGCTTGCTTGGGGGGATATCGGGAGGCTATGGCTACACCTTC.

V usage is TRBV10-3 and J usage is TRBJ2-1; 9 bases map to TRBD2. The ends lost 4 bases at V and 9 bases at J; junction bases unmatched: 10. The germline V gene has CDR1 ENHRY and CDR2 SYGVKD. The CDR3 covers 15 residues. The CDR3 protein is CAISGGAGGLGEQFF. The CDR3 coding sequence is TGTGCCATCAGTGGAGGGGCGGGGGGGCTTGGTGAGCAGTTCTTC.

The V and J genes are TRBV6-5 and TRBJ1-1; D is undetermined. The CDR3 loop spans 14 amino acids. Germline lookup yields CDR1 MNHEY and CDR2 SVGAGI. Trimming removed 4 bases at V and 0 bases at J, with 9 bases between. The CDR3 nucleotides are TGTGCCAGCAGTTCGTACCTAGTGAACACTGAAGCTTTCTTT. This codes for CASSSYLVNTEAFF.

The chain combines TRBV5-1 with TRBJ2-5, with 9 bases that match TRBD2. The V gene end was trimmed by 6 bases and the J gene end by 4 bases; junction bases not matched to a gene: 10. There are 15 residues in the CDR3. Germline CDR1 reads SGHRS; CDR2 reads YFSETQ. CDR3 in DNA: TGCGCCAGCAAGAGAGAAGCGGGGGGAGGAGAGACCCAGTACTTC. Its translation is CASKREAGGGETQYF.

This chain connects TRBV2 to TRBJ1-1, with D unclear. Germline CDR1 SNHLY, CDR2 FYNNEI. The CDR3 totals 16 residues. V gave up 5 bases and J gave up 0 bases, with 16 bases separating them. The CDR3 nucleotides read TGTGCCAGCAGTCCGGAGACGGTGCCTATGAACACTGAAGCTTTCTTT. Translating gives CASSPETVPMNTEAFF.

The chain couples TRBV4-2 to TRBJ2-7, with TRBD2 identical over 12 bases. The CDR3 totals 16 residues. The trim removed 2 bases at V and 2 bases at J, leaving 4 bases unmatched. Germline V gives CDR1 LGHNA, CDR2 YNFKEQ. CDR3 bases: TGTGCCAGCAGCCAAACTAGCGGGGGGACGACCTACGAGCAGTACTTC. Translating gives CASSQTSGGTTYEQYF.

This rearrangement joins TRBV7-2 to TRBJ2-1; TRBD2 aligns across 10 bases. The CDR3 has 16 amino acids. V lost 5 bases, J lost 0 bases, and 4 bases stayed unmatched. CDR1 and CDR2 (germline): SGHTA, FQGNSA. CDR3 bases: TGTGCCAGCAGCCCCTCTAGCGGGAGCTCCTACAATGAGCAGTTCTTC. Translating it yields CASSPSSGSSYNEQFF.

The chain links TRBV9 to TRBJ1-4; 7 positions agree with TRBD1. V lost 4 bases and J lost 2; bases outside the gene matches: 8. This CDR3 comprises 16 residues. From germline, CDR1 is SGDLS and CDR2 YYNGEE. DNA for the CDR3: TGTGCCAGCAGCACTTCCGCACAGGGGACTAATGAAAAACTGTTTTTT. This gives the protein CASSTSAQGTNEKLFF.